These 12 T cell receptor beta chains came from one sample sequenced in a study of blood T cell repertoires in COVID-19. Some clones are missing from TCRdb's copy, which holds only in-frame ones; the method was immunoSEQ multiplex PCR. The table has about 88,000 clones, roughly 87% seen once; the top ten hold roughly 14%. The sequencing input was peripheral blood. The receptors stem from a male donor with acute or convalescent COVID-19.

The chain uses TRBV29-1 and TRBJ2-7, with TRBD1 as a possible D gene (5 bases). The V gene's germline CDR1 is SQVTM and CDR2 ANQGSEA. This CDR3 spans 11 amino acids. The V end lost 7 bases, the J end lost 9 bases, and 16 bases lay between the germline ends. The DNA of the CDR3 is TGCAGCGCCGAGGATCAGGGCGGGCAGTACTTC. Its translation: CSAEDQGGQYF.

The J gene is TRBJ1-3, the V gene TRBV5-6, with D hard to call. The CDR3 is made up of 14 amino acids. The ends were cut back, 4 bases at V and 0 bases at J, with 8 bases in the middle. Germline V gives CDR1 SGHDT, CDR2 YYEEEE. CDR3 DNA sequence: TGTGCCAGCAGCCTCAGGTTCTCTGGAAACACCATATATTTT. As protein: CASSLRFSGNTIYF.

This chain connects TRBV3-1 (or the pseudogene TRBV3-2) to TRBJ1-5, with 8 positions matching TRBD1. Per the germline V gene, CDR1 is LGHDT and CDR2 is YNNKEL (reference sequence). The CDR3 runs to 14 residues. V was clipped by 4 bases and J by 9 bases; unmatched bases: 8. CDR3 protein: CASSPGQGPWPQHF. The CDR3 DNA sequence: TGTGCCAGCAGCCCTGGACAGGGCCCTTGGCCCCAGCATTTT.

This rearrangement joins TRBV9 to TRBJ2-1; 7 positions match TRBD1. J lost 2 bases, V lost 0 bases, and 2 bases had no gene match. The CDR3 extends over 15 amino acids. The germline CDR1 and CDR2 sequences are SGDLS and YYNGEE. CDR3 coding DNA: TGTGCCAGCAGCGTAGTGACAGGGCCCTACAATGAGCAGTTCTTC. Encoded protein: CASSVVTGPYNEQFF. Filled out from reference TRBV9 and TRBJ2-1, the complete variable domain reads DSGVTQTPKHLITATGQRVTLRCSPRSGDLSVYWYQQSLDQGLQFLIQYYNGEERAKGNILERFSAQQFPDLHSELNLSSLELGDSALYFCASSVVTGPYNEQFFGPGTRLTVL.

This clone has just one count. The genes are TRBV5-1 and TRBJ2-1, with D tentatively TRBD2 (5 bases). The CDR3 is 15 amino acids. The V end was cut by 2 bases, the J end by 6 bases, with 15 bases between. Germline-derived CDR1 and CDR2 are SGHRS and YFSETQ. The CDR3 loop is CASSFGMDARNEQFF. The CDR3 DNA follows: TGCGCCAGCAGCTTCGGGATGGACGCGCGCAATGAGCAGTTCTTC.

The rearrangement links TRBV15 to TRBJ1-4; D perhaps matches TRBD1 (5 bases). This CDR3 has 16 residues. The germline V gene encodes CDR1 LNHNV and CDR2 YYDKDF (reference sequence). The ends were cut back, 3 bases at V and 0 bases at J, with 11 bases in the middle. CDR3 coding DNA: TGTGCCACCAGCAGTCTTGACAGAACAACTAATGAAAAACTGTTTTTT. It translates to CATSSLDRTTNEKLFF.

This clone was picked up a small number of times. This chain connects TRBV7-9 to TRBJ1-3; 9 bases are shared with TRBD1. Germline assignment: CDR1 SEHNR and CDR2 FQNEAQ (reference sequence). Trimming removed 5 bases from V and 3 bases from J; junction bases left unmatched: 11. The CDR3 is made up of 17 amino acids. This chain's CDR3 is CASSDGRQGVNGNTIYF. CDR3 in DNA: TGTGCCAGCAGCGATGGAAGACAGGGGGTAAATGGAAACACCATATATTTT.

The chain recombines TRBV10-3 with TRBJ2-1, with a tentative D call TRBD2 (5 bases). The CDR3 is made up of 13 amino acids. CDR1 is ENHRY, CDR2 SYGVKD, per germline. Between the trimmed V and J ends, which lost 4 bases and 6 bases, there was a span of 10 bases. CDR3 sequence (DNA): TGTGCCATCAGTGGTCTAGCATCCAATGAGCAGTTCTTC. It codes for CAISGLASNEQFF.

The chain is built from TRBV11-2 and TRBJ2-7; no reliable D call. This CDR3 is built from 13 residues. Germline CDR1 SGHAT, CDR2 FQNNGV. Deletions cut 2 bases from V and 3 bases from J, with 8 bases between. The CDR3 spells CASSLSELYEQYF. Here the CDR3 DNA reads TGTGCCAGCAGCTTAAGTGAGCTCTACGAGCAGTACTTC.

Note on this clone: Within the sample, other DNA sequences also encode this same CDR3. The rearrangement uses TRBV6-5 and TRBJ1-5; TRBD1 agrees at 9 bases. The CDR3 has 14 amino acids. Unmatched junction bases numbered 5, after V lost 6 bases and J lost 5 bases. Germline lookup yields CDR1 MNHEY and CDR2 SVGAGI. Here the CDR3 reads CASSRQGGDQPQHF. In DNA form, the CDR3 reads TGTGCCAGCAGCCGACAGGGGGGGGATCAGCCCCAGCATTTT.

V and J are TRBV28 and TRBJ1-2, with 7 nucleotides matching TRBD1. The length of the CDR3 is 16 residues. V dropped 4 bases and J dropped 8; count of bases not matched to a gene: 16. The V gene's germline CDR1 is MDHEN and CDR2 SYDVKM. CDR3: CASSSPSAGGFHGYTF. CDR3 in DNA: TGTGCCAGCAGTTCACCTTCGGCAGGGGGATTTCACGGCTACACCTTC.

The J gene is TRBJ2-5, the V gene TRBV20-1, with a weak D call TRBD1 (5 bases). The CDR3 totals 10 residues. CDR1 DFQATT and CDR2 SNEGSKA come from the germline V gene (reference sequence). The V and J ends lost 7 bases and 4 bases respectively, with 7 bases between them. CDR3 protein: CSVTGETQYF. Here the CDR3 DNA reads TGCAGTGTTACAGGAGAGACCCAGTACTTC.